The 2 T cell receptor beta chains in this list originate from one sample, sequenced in a study of chemoradiotherapy in HPV16-positive cancers. Profiling relied on immunoSEQ multiplex PCR, and the TCRdb table lists in-frame clones only, not all of them. The data show tens of thousands of clones, with about 91% seen just once and approximately 5% held by the top ten. The material was blood, obtained from a patient who underwent chemoradiotherapy. These receptors were obtained from a human donor with HPV-associated anogenital cancer.

The chain links TRBV6-4 to TRBJ1-1; D ambiguous. The ends were cut back, 6 bases at V and 1 base at J, with 12 bases in the middle. Germline V gene data show CDR1 as MRHNA and CDR2 as SNTAGT. This CDR3 has 14 amino acids. DNA of the CDR3: TGTGCCAGCAGCCTCGGATCTTCGAACACTGAAGCTTTCTTT. It yields the protein CASSLGSSNTEAFF.

By frequency in the sample, this clone is large (0.1 to 1%). Here the CDR3 DNA reads TGTGCCAGCAGCTGGAGCGTTAGCACAGATACGCAGTATTTT. Translation: CASSWSVSTDTQYF. The chain combines TRBV7-9 with TRBJ2-3; no firm D call. Germline CDR1 and CDR2: SEHNR and FQNEAQ (reference sequence). V was clipped by 4 bases and J by 0 bases, with 8 bases between them. CDR3 length equals 14 residues.